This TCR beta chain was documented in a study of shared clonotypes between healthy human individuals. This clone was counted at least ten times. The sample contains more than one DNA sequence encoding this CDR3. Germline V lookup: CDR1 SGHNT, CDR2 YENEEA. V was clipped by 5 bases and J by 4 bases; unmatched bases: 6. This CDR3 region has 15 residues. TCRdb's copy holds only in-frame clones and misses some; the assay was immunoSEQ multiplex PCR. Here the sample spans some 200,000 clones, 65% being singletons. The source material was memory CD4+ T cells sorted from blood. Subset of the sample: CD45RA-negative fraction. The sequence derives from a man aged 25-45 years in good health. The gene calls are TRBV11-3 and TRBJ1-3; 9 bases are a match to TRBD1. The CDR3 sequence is CASSPGQGPGNTIYF. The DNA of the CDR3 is TGTGCCAGCAGCCCGGGACAGGGACCAGGAAACACCATATATTTT.